Listed below are T cell receptor beta chains from one sample, sequenced in a study of blood T cell repertoires in COVID-19. TCRdb keeps only in-frame clones here, not all; method: immunoSEQ multiplex PCR. The sample has about 45,000 clones, roughly 80% seen once. Material: peripheral blood. Receptors originate from a woman between 70 and 85 years old with acute or convalescent COVID-19. Each CDR3 is given with its conserved first and last residue. A D gene is named only where the DNA matches it firmly. Not all rows give a size; the values are once, few, many and, for expanded clones, a class.

clone_size | j_call | v_call | d_call | cdr3_nt | cdr3_aa
NA | TRBJ1-6 | TRBV27 | NA | TGTGCCAGCAGTCCGGATCGGGCAGGGCTCCGTCGGAGGGCCCTCCACTTT | CASSPDRAGLRRRALHF
NA | TRBJ1-1 | TRBV3-1/TRBV3-2 | NA | TGTGCCAGCAGCCCCCGGGAGGGCACTGAAGCTTTCTTT | CASSPREGTEAFF
NA | TRBJ2-2 | TRBV5-1 | TRBD2 | TGCGCCAGCAGCTGGGGGGGAAGGGCCGGGGAGCTGTTTTTT | CASSWGGRAGELFF
NA | TRBJ2-1 | TRBV24-1 | TRBD1 | TGTGCCACCAGTGATGAACAGGGGGGCTACAATGAGCAGTTCTTC | CATSDEQGGYNEQFF
NA | TRBJ2-5 | TRBV5-1 | TRBD1 | TGCGCCAGCTCTGGGACAGGGGTTTTCCAAGAGACCCAGTACTTC | CASSGTGVFQETQYF
NA | TRBJ2-7 | TRBV19 | NA | TGTGCCAGTAGTAAGGGGCAGATCTACGAGCAGTACTTC | CASSKGQIYEQYF
NA | TRBJ2-5 | TRBV18 | TRBD2 | TGTGCCAGCTCACGGCGAGTGGGACTAGAAGAGACCCAGTACTTC | CASSRRVGLEETQYF
NA | TRBJ1-2 | TRBV19 | NA | TGTGCCAGTAGTATAGATTCGCGGGGACGGTATGGCTACACCTTC | CASSIDSRGRYGYTF
once | TRBJ1-1 | TRBV2 | NA | TGTGCCAGCTTAAGACAGCTTTCATCGAACACTGAAGCTTTCTTT | CASLRQLSSNTEAFF
NA | TRBJ1-5 | TRBV6-1 | NA | TGTGCCAGCAGTGATTCGGCAGGGCATCAGCCCCAGCATTTT | CASSDSAGHQPQHF
many | TRBJ1-3 | TRBV6-1 | NA | TGTGCCAGCAGTGAAATGAGAGGTTCCTCTGGAAACACCATATATTTT | CASSEMRGSSGNTIYF
NA | TRBJ2-7 | TRBV5-4 | TRBD1 | TGTGCCAGCAGCCGACAGGGGGGTGGCGAGCAGTACTTC | CASSRQGGGEQYF
once | TRBJ1-1 | TRBV30 | TRBD1 | TGTGCCTGGATGGACACAGGGGCGCGTCGAGCTTTCTTT | CAWMDTGARRAFF
many | TRBJ1-6 | TRBV2 | TRBD1 | TGTGCCAGCAACGACAGGGCCCATTCACCCCTCCACTTT | CASNDRAHSPLHF
NA | TRBJ2-7 | TRBV25-1 | TRBD1 | TGTGCCAGCAGTGATCCCGGGACAGGGGGAAAAGAGCAGTACTTC | CASSDPGTGGKEQYF
NA | TRBJ2-1 | TRBV5-1 | NA | TGCGCCAGCAGCTTGAGGGAGGGGGATGAGCAGTTCTTC | CASSLREGDEQFF
NA | TRBJ2-1 | TRBV7-8 | NA | TGTGCCAGCAGCCCCCGCGAGTCCCAATACAATGAGCAGTTCTTC | CASSPRESQYNEQFF
few | TRBJ1-5 | TRBV28 | NA | TGTGCCAGCAGTGGGGGCAGGGCCCTAGACCAGCCCCAGCATTTT | CASSGGRALDQPQHF
NA | TRBJ2-5 | TRBV10-3 | TRBD1 | TGTGCCATCAGTGAGTTCTTCTTTAGGACAGGGGACAAGATCGAGACCCAGTACTTC | CAISEFFFRTGDKIETQYF
NA | TRBJ2-3 | TRBV13 | TRBD2 | TGTGCCAGCAGCTTACGGCTAGCGGCCCTAGGTACGCAGTATTTT | CASSLRLAALGTQYF
NA | TRBJ2-6 | TRBV10-1 | TRBD1 | TGCGCCAGGTGGGGGTGGACAGGAATTCTCTCTGGGGCCAACGTCCTGACTTTC | CARWGWTGILSGANVLTF
NA | TRBJ2-6 | TRBV4-1 | NA | TGCGCCAGCAGCCACGACAGTGCCGGGGCCAACGTCCTGACTTTC | CASSHDSAGANVLTF
NA | TRBJ2-7 | TRBV11-2 | TRBD1 | TGTGCCAGCAGCTTAGCCGGGACAGGTTACGAGCAGTACTTC | CASSLAGTGYEQYF
once | TRBJ2-5 | TRBV7-6 | NA | TGTGCCAGCAGCTTTCGGGTCCTAATGGGGCCAGAGACCCAGTACTTC | CASSFRVLMGPETQYF
few | TRBJ2-7 | TRBV6-2/TRBV6-3 | NA | TGTGCCAGCAGTTACTCCCGGAGTCTCGGGGAGCAGTACTTC | CASSYSRSLGEQYF
NA | TRBJ1-5 | TRBV6-5 | TRBD1 | TGTGCCAGCAGTCCTGACAGGGACCAGCCCCAGCATTTT | CASSPDRDQPQHF
NA | TRBJ1-6 | TRBV11-2 | NA | TGTGCCAGCAGCTTACAGGGGTTCAATAATTCACCCCTCCACTTT | CASSLQGFNNSPLHF
NA | TRBJ1-2 | TRBV20-1 | NA | TGCAGTGCTAGAGATACAGATGGCTACACCTTC | CSARDTDGYTF
NA | TRBJ2-1 | TRBV7-2 | TRBD1 | TGTGCCAGCAGCTGGGACAGGGGGCACAATGAGCAGTTCTTC | CASSWDRGHNEQFF
NA | TRBJ2-1 | TRBV30 | NA | TGTGCCTGGAGTGGCTACGGGAGCTACAATGAGCAGTTCTTC | CAWSGYGSYNEQFF
few | TRBJ1-1 | TRBV5-1 | TRBD1 | TGCGCCAGCAGCGAGGACAGGCTGAACACTGAAGCTTTCTTT | CASSEDRLNTEAFF
NA | TRBJ2-1 | TRBV5-1 | TRBD2 | TGCGCCAGCAGAGTAGCGGGAAGCTCCTACAATGAGCAGTTCTTC | CASRVAGSSYNEQFF
NA | TRBJ2-3 | TRBV9 | TRBD1 | TGTGCCAGCAGCGTATCGGGACAGGGGTCCACAGATACGCAGTATTTT | CASSVSGQGSTDTQYF
NA | TRBJ1-5 | TRBV5-3 | TRBD1 | TGTCTTAACAGGGGACGGTCTAGCAATCAGCCCCAGCATTTT | CLNRGRSSNQPQHF
NA | TRBJ2-5 | TRBV7-3 | NA | TGTGCCAGCAGCCAATCCTCACAGGGGGAGGGGGAGACCCAGTACTTC | CASSQSSQGEGETQYF
NA | TRBJ1-4 | TRBV7-6 | NA | TGTGCCAGCTCGTCGGCAGGGCGGTTACTGGGAGAAAAACTGTTTTTT | CASSSAGRLLGEKLFF
NA | TRBJ2-7 | TRBV7-3 | NA | TGTGCCAGCAGCTTAGGCCCCGACAGCTCCTACGAGCAGTACTTC | CASSLGPDSSYEQYF
NA | TRBJ1-2 | TRBV28 | NA | TGTGCCAGCAGTTTATCCACTCTACCGAGATCCTATGGCTACACCTTC | CASSLSTLPRSYGYTF
NA | TRBJ2-5 | TRBV5-4 | TRBD1 | TGTGCCAGCAGCCCCCCGGGACAGGGGAAAGAGACCCAGTACTTC | CASSPPGQGKETQYF